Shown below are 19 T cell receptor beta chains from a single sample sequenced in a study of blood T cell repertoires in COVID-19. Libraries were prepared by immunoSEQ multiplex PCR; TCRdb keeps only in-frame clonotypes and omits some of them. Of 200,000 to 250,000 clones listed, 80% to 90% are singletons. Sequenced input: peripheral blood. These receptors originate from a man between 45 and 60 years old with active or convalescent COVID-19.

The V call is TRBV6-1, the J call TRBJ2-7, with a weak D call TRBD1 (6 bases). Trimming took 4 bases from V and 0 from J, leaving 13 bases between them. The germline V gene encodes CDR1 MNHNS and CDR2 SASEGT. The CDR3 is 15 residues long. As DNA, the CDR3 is TGTGCCAGCAGTGCAGCTGACAGGAGCTCCTACGAGCAGTACGTC. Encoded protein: CASSAADRSSYEQYV.

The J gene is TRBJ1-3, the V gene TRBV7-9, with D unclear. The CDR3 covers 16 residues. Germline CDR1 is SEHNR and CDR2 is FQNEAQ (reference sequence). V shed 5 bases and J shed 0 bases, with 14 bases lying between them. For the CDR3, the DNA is TGTGCCAGCAGCCTCCAGGCCCTTAGCTCTGGAAACACCATATATTTT. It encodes CASSLQALSSGNTIYF.

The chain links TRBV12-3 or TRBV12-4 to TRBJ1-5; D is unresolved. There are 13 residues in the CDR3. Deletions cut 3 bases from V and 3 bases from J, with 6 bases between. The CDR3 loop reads CASSFQANQPQHF. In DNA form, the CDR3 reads TGTGCCAGCAGTTTTCAGGCCAATCAGCCCCAGCATTTT.

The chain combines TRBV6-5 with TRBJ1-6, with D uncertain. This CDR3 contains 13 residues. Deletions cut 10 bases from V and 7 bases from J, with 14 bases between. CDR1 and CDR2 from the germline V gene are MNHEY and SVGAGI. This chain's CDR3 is CATRRDPNSPLHF. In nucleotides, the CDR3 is TGTGCCACCAGGCGGGATCCCAATTCACCCCTCCACTTT.

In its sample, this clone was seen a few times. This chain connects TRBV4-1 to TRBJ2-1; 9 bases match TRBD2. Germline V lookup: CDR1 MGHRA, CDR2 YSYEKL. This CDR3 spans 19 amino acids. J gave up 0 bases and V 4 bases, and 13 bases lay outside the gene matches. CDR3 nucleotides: TGCGCCAGCAGCCCCAGGGGGGTAGCGGGAGACCTCTCCTACAATGAGCAGTTCTTC. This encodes CASSPRGVAGDLSYNEQFF.

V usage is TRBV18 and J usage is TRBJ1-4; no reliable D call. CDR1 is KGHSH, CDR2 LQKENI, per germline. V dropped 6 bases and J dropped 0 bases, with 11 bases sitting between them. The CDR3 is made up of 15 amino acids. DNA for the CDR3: TGTGCCAGCTCTCCGTTTCAGGCAACTAATGAAAAACTGTTTTTT. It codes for CASSPFQATNEKLFF. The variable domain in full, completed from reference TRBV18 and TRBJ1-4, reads NAGVMQNPRHLVRRRGQEARLRCSPMKGHSHVYWYRQLPEEGLKFMVYLQKENIIDESGMPKERFSAEFPKEGPSILRIQQVVRGDSAAYFCASSPFQATNEKLFFGSGTQLSVL.

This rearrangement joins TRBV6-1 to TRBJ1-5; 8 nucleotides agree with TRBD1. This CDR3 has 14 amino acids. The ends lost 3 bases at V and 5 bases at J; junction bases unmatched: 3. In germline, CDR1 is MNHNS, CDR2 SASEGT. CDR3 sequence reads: CASSEGQVDQPQHF. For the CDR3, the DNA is TGTGCCAGCAGTGAGGGACAGGTGGATCAGCCCCAGCATTTT.

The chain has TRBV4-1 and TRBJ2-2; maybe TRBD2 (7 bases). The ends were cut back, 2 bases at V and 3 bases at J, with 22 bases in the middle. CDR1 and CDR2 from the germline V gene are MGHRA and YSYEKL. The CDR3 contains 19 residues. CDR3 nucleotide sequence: TGCGCCAGCAGCCAAAAGGGCCTGATGGGCGGGGGCCACACCGGGGAGCTGTTTTTT. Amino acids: CASSQKGLMGGGHTGELFF.

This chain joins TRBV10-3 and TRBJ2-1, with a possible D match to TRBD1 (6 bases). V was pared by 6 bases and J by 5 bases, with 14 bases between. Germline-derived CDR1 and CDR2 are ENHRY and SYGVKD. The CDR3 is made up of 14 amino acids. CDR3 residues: CAISIGTRDNEQFF. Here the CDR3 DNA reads TGTGCCATCAGCATCGGGACAAGAGACAATGAGCAGTTCTTC.

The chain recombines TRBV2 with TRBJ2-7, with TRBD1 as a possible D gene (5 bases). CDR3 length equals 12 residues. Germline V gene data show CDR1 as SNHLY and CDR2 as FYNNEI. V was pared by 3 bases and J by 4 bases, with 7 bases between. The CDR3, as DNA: TGTGCCAGCAGTGATACAGGTTACGAGCAGTACTTC. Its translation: CASSDTGYEQYF.

In DNA form, the CDR3 reads TGTGCCAGCAGCCACGGAGTAGCGGCGCCTCCTGAGACCCAGTACTTC. As protein: CASSHGVAAPPETQYF. The rearrangement uses TRBV7-2 and TRBJ2-5; D perhaps matches TRBD2 (6 bases). V was shortened by 5 bases and J by 5 bases, with 21 bases between the two germline ends. CDR3 length equals 16 residues. CDR1 is SGHTA, CDR2 FQGNSA, per germline.

CDR3 residues: CASSLSRGSSYEQYV. The DNA for the CDR3 is TGTGCCAGCAGTTTATCACGGGGGAGCTCCTACGAGCAGTACGTC. The chain uses TRBV6-2 or TRBV6-3 and TRBJ2-7; the D gene is possibly TRBD2 (6 bases). The CDR3 has 15 amino acids. Germline CDR1 is MNHEY and CDR2 is SVGEGT. Between the trimmed V and J ends, which lost 4 bases and 0 bases, there was a span of 13 bases.

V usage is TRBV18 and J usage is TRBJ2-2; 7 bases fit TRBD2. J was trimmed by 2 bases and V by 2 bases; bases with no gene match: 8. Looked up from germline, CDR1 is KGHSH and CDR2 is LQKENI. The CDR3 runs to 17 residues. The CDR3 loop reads CASSPAGLAANTGELFF. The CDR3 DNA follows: TGTGCCAGCTCACCAGCGGGTCTAGCGGCCAACACCGGGGAGCTGTTTTTT. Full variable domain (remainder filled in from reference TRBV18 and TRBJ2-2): NAGVMQNPRHLVRRRGQEARLRCSPMKGHSHVYWYRQLPEEGLKFMVYLQKENIIDESGMPKERFSAEFPKEGPSILRIQQVVRGDSAAYFCASSPAGLAANTGELFFGEGSRLTVL.

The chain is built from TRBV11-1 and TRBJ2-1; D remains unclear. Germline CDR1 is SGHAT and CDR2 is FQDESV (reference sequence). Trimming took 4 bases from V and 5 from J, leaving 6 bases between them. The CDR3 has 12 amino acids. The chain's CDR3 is CASSSRDNEQFF. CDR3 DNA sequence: TGTGCCAGCAGCTCCCGGGACAATGAGCAGTTCTTC. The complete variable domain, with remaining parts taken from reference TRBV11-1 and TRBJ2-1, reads EAEVAQSPRYKITEKSQAVAFWCDPISGHATLYWYRQILGQGPELLVQFQDESVVDDSQLPKDRFSAERLKGVDSTLKIQPAELGDSAMYLCASSSRDNEQFFGPGTRLTVL.

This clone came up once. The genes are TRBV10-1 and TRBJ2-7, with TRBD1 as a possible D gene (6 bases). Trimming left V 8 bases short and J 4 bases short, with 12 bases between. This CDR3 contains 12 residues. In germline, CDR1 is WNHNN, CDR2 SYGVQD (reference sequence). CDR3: CASGTPGYEQYV. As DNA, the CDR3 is TGCGCCAGCGGGACACCAGGATACGAGCAGTACGTC.

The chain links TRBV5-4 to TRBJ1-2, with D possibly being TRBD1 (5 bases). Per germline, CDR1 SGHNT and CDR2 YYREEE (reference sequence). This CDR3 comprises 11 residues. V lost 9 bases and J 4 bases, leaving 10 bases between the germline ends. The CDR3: CAIPGGYGYTF. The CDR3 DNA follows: TGTGCCATACCCGGGGGCTATGGCTACACCTTC.

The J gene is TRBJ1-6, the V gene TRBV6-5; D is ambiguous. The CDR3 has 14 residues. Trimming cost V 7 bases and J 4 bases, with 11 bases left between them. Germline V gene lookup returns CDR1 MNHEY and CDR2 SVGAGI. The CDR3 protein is CASTPTYYNSPLHF. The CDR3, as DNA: TGTGCCAGCACCCCCACATATTATAATTCACCCCTCCACTTT.

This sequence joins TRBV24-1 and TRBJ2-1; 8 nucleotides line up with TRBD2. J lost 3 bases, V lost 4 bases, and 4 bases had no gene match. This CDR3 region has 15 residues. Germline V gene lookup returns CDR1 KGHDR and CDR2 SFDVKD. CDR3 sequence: CATSDPGLGYNEQFF. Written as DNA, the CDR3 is TGTGCCACCAGTGACCCGGGACTAGGCTACAATGAGCAGTTCTTC.

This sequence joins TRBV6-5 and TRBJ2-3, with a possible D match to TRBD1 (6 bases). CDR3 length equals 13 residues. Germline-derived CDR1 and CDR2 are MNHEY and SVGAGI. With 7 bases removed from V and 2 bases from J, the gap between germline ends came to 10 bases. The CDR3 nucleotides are TGTGCCAGCACTCTGGGACACACAGATACGCAGTATTTT. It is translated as CASTLGHTDTQYF.